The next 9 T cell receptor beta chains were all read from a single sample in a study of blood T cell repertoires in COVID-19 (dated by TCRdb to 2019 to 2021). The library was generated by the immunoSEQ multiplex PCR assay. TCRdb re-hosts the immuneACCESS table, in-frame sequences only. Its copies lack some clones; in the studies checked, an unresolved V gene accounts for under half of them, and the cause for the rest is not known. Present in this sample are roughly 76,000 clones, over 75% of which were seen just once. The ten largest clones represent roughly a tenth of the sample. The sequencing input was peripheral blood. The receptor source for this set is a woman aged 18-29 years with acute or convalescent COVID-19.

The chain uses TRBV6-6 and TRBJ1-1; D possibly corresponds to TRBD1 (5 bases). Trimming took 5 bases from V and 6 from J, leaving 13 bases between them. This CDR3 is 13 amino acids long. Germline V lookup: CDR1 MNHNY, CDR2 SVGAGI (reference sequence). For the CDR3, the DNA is TGTGCCAGCAGTCCCGGGGGAAGGGCTGAAGCTTTCTTT. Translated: CASSPGGRAEAFF.

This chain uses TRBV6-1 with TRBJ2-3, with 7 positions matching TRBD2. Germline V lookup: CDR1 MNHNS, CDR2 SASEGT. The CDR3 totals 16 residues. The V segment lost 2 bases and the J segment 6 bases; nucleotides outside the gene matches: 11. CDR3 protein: CASSELESSGRDTQYF. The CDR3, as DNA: TGTGCCAGCAGTGAACTCGAGTCTAGCGGCCGGGATACGCAGTATTTT.

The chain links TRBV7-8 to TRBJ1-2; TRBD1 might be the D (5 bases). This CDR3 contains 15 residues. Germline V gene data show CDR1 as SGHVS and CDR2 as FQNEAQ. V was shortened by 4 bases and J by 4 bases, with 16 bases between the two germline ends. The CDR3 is CASSSSVSRAYGYTF. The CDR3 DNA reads TGTGCCAGCAGCTCAAGTGTGTCCAGGGCCTATGGCTACACCTTC.

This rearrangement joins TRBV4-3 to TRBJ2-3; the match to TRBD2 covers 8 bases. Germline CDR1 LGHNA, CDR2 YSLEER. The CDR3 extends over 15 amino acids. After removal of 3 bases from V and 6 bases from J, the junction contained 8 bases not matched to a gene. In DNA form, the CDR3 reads TGCGCCAGCAGCCAGGGGAGGAGCGGGAGTGATACGCAGTATTTT. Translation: CASSQGRSGSDTQYF.

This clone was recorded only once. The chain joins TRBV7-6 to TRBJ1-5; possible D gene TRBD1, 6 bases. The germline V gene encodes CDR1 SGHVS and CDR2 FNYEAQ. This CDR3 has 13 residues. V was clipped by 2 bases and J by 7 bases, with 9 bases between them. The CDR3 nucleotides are TGTGCCAGCAGCTTATACAGGGACCAGCCCCAGCATTTT. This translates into CASSLYRDQPQHF.

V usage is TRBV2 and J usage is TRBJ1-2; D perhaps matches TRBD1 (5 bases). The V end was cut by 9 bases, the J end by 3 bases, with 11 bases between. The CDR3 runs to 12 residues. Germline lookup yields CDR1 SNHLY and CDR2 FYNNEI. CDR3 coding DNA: TGTGCCAGATCAGGGATGGACTATGGCTACACCTTC. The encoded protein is CARSGMDYGYTF.

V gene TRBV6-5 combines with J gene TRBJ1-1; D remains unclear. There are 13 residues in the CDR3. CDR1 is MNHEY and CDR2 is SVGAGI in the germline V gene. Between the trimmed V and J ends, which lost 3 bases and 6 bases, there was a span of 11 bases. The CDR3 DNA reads TGTGCCAGCAGTTATAGGACCGGGGCTGAAGCTTTCTTT. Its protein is CASSYRTGAEAFF.

Written as DNA, the CDR3 is TGTGCCAGCAGCTCGCCCGGGACTACGAACTATGGCTACACCTTC. Encoded protein: CASSSPGTTNYGYTF. The V gene is TRBV5-6, the J gene TRBJ1-2; D perhaps matches TRBD1 (5 bases). The germline V gene has CDR1 SGHDT and CDR2 YYEEEE. Trimming stripped 3 bases from V and 2 bases from J, with 14 bases between. This CDR3 has 15 amino acids.

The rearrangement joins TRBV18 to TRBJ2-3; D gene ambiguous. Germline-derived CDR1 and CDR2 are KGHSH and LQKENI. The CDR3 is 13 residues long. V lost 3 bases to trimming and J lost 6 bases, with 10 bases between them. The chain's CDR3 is CASSPYQADTQYF. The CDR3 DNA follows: TGTGCCAGCTCACCGTACCAGGCGGATACGCAGTATTTT.